This T cell receptor (beta chain) was obtained from a study of regulatory T cells in long-lasting Graves disease (dated by TCRdb to the early 2020s). For context, the study as a whole: Persistent Graves' disease was defined as persistently positive TSH receptor autoantibodies together with antithyroid drug treatment for over 5 years. Patients with persistent Graves' disease were compared with patients with newly diagnosed Graves' disease using TCR sequencing and RNA sequencing of peripheral blood. The study took place in China and was registered as a clinical trial. A total of around 35 samples were covered by TCR sequencing, comprising approximately 13 persistent and about 20 newly diagnosed Graves' disease patients. Persistent Graves' disease patients in the clinical cohort had taken antithyroid drugs for roughly ten years on average. Study-wide findings and limitations: Preferential use of TRBV28, TRBJ1-2 and TRBJ2-5 was observed in persistent disease, whereas TRBV20-1 and TRBJ2-1 were favored in newly diagnosed disease. Compared with newly diagnosed patients, persistent Graves' disease patients had lower TCR Shannon entropy and fewer highly expanded clones, which suggests clonal expansion. Patients with persistent disease shared more public clonotypes (over 2,500) than newly diagnosed patients did (around 1,000). The study examined only peripheral blood because the primary lesion, thyroid tissue, could not be accessed. Sequencing and analysis were limited to the TCR beta chain. The small sample size was acknowledged by the authors as a limitation that may reduce accuracy.

Library preparation used multiplex PCR. TCRdb shows the sequencer as Illumina HiSeq 4000. CDR3 regions were amplified by Arm-PCR with iRepertoire HTBI primers to construct TCR beta libraries. Before sequencing, the PCR products underwent gel purification. As for the authors' bioinformatics: A total of 62 TRBV and some 15 TRBJ segments were identified across samples and were used for gene usage analysis of CDR3 amino acid clonotypes. COPE and FqMerger were used to merge filtered high-quality paired reads into contigs. BLAST was used to align contigs to IMGT TRBV, TRBD and TRBJ reference genes, with CDR3 defined following IMGT. Clonotypes above 0.1% frequency were classified as highly expanded clones. Shannon entropy was used to measure repertoire diversity, and the Gini coefficient was used to measure V-J evenness. Public clonotypes were defined as clonotypes shared by more than one individual. The raw public data were reprocessed by TCRdb itself: fastp quality trimming at Q25, MiXCR clonotype calling, in-frame beta chains only. Under each unique CDR3 protein, matching rows form one entry showing the most common genes and DNA. TCRdb's processing, not the study's, gives the V and J calls here. The sample table records roughly 400,000 distinct CDR3 sequences; around a fifth of these occur just once. In total, the top ten clones hold approximately 14% of the sample.

Taken with the paper, the label for time point translates to: persistent/refractory GD, antithyroid drugs over 5 years with positive TRAb. For both TCR sequencing and RNA sequencing, RNA was extracted from PBMCs using TRIzol. The diagnosis of Graves' disease was made according to American Thyroid Association guidelines. Patients for the study were recruited at an endocrinology department in Xi'an, China. Each patient gave around 9 milliliters of peripheral blood, collected in an EDTA anticoagulant tube. Ficoll Paque Plus density gradient separation was used to isolate PBMCs, and no additional T cell sorting was done. RNA quality was checked with an Agilent 2100 Bioanalyzer and agarose gel, and concentration with a NanoDrop 2000. The germline V gene yields SGHRS for CDR1 and YFSETQ for CDR2. Unmatched junction bases come to 5, with V trimmed by 4 bases and J by 5 bases. The CDR3 starts with the cysteine, ends with the phenylalanine, and has 13 residues. Only the CDR3 DNA is retained, 39 bases long and in frame from the first base.

Details on this clonotype: Its antigen remains unidentified. Per-nucleotide qualities are absent, and no much larger clonotype sits a single base away.

This sequence uses TRBV5-1 and TRBJ2-7, with 8 junctional bases fitting TRBD1. The receptor was derived from a female donor with Graves disease. The source material was peripheral blood mononuclear cells (PBMCs), sampled when the disease was refractory, from a patient treated with antithyroid drugs. The sequence in DNA is TGCGCCAGCAGCAGACAGGGGAGCAACGAGCAGTACTTC. This encodes CASSRQGSNEQYF.